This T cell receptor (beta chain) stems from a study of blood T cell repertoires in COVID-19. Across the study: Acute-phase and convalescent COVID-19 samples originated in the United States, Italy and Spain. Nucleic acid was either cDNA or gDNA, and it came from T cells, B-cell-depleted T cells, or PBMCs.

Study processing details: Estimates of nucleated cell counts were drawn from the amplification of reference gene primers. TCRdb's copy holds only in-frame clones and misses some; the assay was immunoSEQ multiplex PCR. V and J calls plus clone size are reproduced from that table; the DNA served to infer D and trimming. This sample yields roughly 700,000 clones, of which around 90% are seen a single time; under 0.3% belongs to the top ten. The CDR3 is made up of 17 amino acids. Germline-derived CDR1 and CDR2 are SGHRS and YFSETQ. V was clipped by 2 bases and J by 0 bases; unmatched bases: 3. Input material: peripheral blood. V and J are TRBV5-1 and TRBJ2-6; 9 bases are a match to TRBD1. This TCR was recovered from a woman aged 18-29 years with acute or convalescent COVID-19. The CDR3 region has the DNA TGCGCCAGCAGCTTAGGGACAGGGACCTCTGGGGCCAACGTCCTGACTTTC. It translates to CASSLGTGTSGANVLTF. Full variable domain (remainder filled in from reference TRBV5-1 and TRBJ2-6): KAGVTQTPRYLIKTRGQQVTLSCSPISGHRSVSWYQQTPGQGLQFLFEYFSETQRNKGNFPGRFSGRQFSNSRSEMNVSTLELGDSALYLCASSLGTGTSGANVLTFGAGSRLTVL.